The rows below give T cell receptor beta chains drawn from one sample of a study of shared clonotypes between healthy human individuals. Measured with immunoSEQ multiplex PCR; TCRdb has only the in-frame clones, and not every one. The table records about 770,000 clones, 72% of them present only once. The sequencing sample was made of memory CD4+ T cells sorted from blood. The receptors originated from a woman aged 25 to 39 in good health. CDR3s include the opening cysteine and the closing phenylalanine or tryptophan. Each record gives: D gene, V gene, J gene, clone size, CDR3 DNA, CDR3 protein. A D gene is named only where the DNA matches it firmly. The size field is filled for only some rows; it gives once, few, many or a size class.

TRBD2	TRBV30	TRBJ2-7	-	TGTGCCTGGACTAGCGGCTACGAGCAGTACTTC	CAWTSGYEQYF
-	TRBV5-4	TRBJ1-2	-	TGTGCCAGCAGCCTGTGGGCCACCTCTATGCCCGGCTACACCTTC	CASSLWATSMPGYTF
-	TRBV7-9	TRBJ2-5	-	TGTGCCAGCAGCCCCGGGACCTTGGAGACCCAGTACTTC	CASSPGTLETQYF
-	TRBV2	TRBJ2-1	once	TGTGCCAGCAGTGAAGGGCTAGCGCGTCGTGATGAGCAGTTCTTC	CASSEGLARRDEQFF
-	TRBV28	TRBJ1-3	-	TGTGCCAGCAGGCCTGGCGGTGATGGAAACACCATATATTTT	CASRPGGDGNTIYF
TRBD2	TRBV10-1	TRBJ2-2	-	TGCGCCAGCACCGGGACTAGCGGAACCGGGGAGCTGTTTTTT	CASTGTSGTGELFF
-	TRBV18	TRBJ2-3	few	TGTGCCAGCTCACAACCCCAACCACAAGATACGCAGTATTTT	CASSQPQPQDTQYF
-	TRBV29-1	TRBJ2-3	-	TGCAGCGTAGGGGGGGGAGGAGCGTCAACGCGGGATACGCAGTATTTT	CSVGGGGASTRDTQYF
-	TRBV29-1	TRBJ2-1	-	TGCAGCGTTGTCGAGTCGGCCAATGAGCAGTTCTTC	CSVVESANEQFF
-	TRBV6-6	TRBJ2-5	-	TGTGCCAGCAGCCCTAACAGGGACCAAGAGACCCAGTACTTC	CASSPNRDQETQYF
TRBD2	TRBV9	TRBJ2-4	-	TGTGCCAGCAGCGGGGACTACAAAAACATTCAGTACTTC	CASSGDYKNIQYF
-	TRBV7-9	TRBJ1-1	-	TGTGCCAGCAGCTTATTAGGCACTGAAGCTTTCTTT	CASSLLGTEAFF
TRBD1	TRBV19	TRBJ1-5	-	TGTGCCAGTATTTTGGGACAGGGGATGAATCAGCCCCAGCATTTT	CASILGQGMNQPQHF
-	TRBV9	TRBJ2-3	-	TGTGCCAGCAGCGTAACTGGACGGCCAGATACGCAGTATTTT	CASSVTGRPDTQYF
TRBD1	TRBV19	TRBJ1-5	-	TGTGCCGGAGGGACAGACGGAAGCAATCAGCCCCAGCATTTT	CAGGTDGSNQPQHF
-	TRBV9	TRBJ1-2	-	TGTGCCAGCAGCGTAGGAGGGAGGGACCGAAATAACTATGGCTACACCTTC	CASSVGGRDRNNYGYTF
-	TRBV28	TRBJ1-2	-	TGTGCCAGCAGTTTAGATGGGGGGCGCATCAGCTATGGCTACACCTTC	CASSLDGGRISYGYTF
TRBD1	TRBV28	TRBJ2-5	-	TGTGCCAGCAGTCCCCGACAGGGCCAAGAGACCCAGTACTTC	CASSPRQGQETQYF
-	TRBV28	TRBJ1-2	-	TGTGCCAGCGACAGAGACAACGCTAACTATGGCTACACCTTC	CASDRDNANYGYTF
-	TRBV4-1	TRBJ1-1	few	TGCGCCAGCAGCCAAGATTCGGGGGTGATGAACACTGAAGCTTTCTTT	CASSQDSGVMNTEAFF
TRBD2	TRBV7-9	TRBJ2-1	-	TGTGCCAGCAGCTTAGCGGGTAGGGGACTAGCGTACCGCAATGAGCAGTTCTTC	CASSLAGRGLAYRNEQFF
-	TRBV18	TRBJ1-1	-	TGTGCCAGCTCACCTCCTCGTGGGGGGGCGAAGGGAACTGAAGCTTTCTTT	CASSPPRGGAKGTEAFF
-	TRBV18	TRBJ2-3	-	TGTGCCAGCTCACCAGCCGGCGGAATTAGCACAGATACGCAGTATTTT	CASSPAGGISTDTQYF
TRBD2	TRBV5-1	TRBJ2-2	-	TGCGCCAGCACCACAGGCGGAGGACTAGGCCCGCTGTTTTTT	CASTTGGGLGPLFF
-	TRBV9	TRBJ1-2	-	TGTGCCAGCAGCGTAGTGAATGGGAACGGCTACACCTTC	CASSVVNGNGYTF
-	TRBV6-1	TRBJ2-5	-	TGTGCCAGCAGCCGTCAAGAGACCCAGTACTTC	CASSRQETQYF
-	TRBV6-1	TRBJ2-3	-	TGTGCCAGCAGTGGACTAGTTTCGGATACGCAGTATTTT	CASSGLVSDTQYF
-	TRBV5-1	TRBJ1-4	-	TGCGCCAGCAGCAGGGGAGGACCCAATGAAAAACTGTTTTTT	CASSRGGPNEKLFF
TRBD2	TRBV5-1	TRBJ2-7	-	TGCGCCAGCAGCCAGACTAGCGAGCCCTACGAGCAGTACTTC	CASSQTSEPYEQYF
-	TRBV30	TRBJ1-2	-	TGTGCCTGGAGTGTAGGGCCGGGCTACACCTTC	CAWSVGPGYTF
-	TRBV5-1	TRBJ2-3	few	TGCGCCAGCAGCTATGGTAGGGAGTTAGATACGCAGTATTTT	CASSYGRELDTQYF
-	TRBV18	TRBJ2-5	many	TGTGCCAGCTCACCCTCCTCCACCAGGACTATATCAGAGACCCAGTACTTC	CASSPSSTRTISETQYF
-	TRBV25-1	TRBJ1-4	-	TGTGCCAGCAGTGAATATGGGAATGAAAAACTGTTTTTT	CASSEYGNEKLFF
-	TRBV6-1	TRBJ2-5	-	TGTGCCAGCAGGATGGAGGGGGCGAGGACCCAGTACTTC	CASRMEGARTQYF
-	TRBV30	TRBJ1-2	-	TGTGCCTGGATACGAAATCCAGGAGGCAACTATGGCTACACCTTC	CAWIRNPGGNYGYTF
TRBD2	TRBV19	TRBJ2-3	-	TGTGCCAGTAATAGCGGGAGAGGCACAGATACGCAGTATTTT	CASNSGRGTDTQYF
TRBD2	TRBV4-2	TRBJ2-7	-	TGTGCCAGCAGCCAAGCCCCGCTAGCGGGAGACGAGCAGTACTTC	CASSQAPLAGDEQYF
-	TRBV2	TRBJ2-2	-	TGTGCCAGCACCATTCCCACGGGGGAGCTGTTTTTT	CASTIPTGELFF
TRBD1	TRBV13	TRBJ2-1	-	TGTGCCAGCAGCCCCACCGGGACAGGTTACAATGAGCAGTTCTTC	CASSPTGTGYNEQFF
-	TRBV19	TRBJ2-5	-	TGTGCCACCGGGAGTAGCGAGCAAGAGACCCAGTACTTC	CATGSSEQETQYF
-	TRBV7-2	TRBJ1-2	-	TGTGCCAGCAGCCCGGGACAACAGGATGGCTACACCTTC	CASSPGQQDGYTF
TRBD1	TRBV11-3	TRBJ2-7	-	TGTGCCAGCAGCTCCCGGGACAGGGGTATGTACGAGCAGTACTTC	CASSSRDRGMYEQYF
TRBD2	TRBV30	TRBJ2-3	-	TGTGCCTGGGGTGGAGGCGGGAGCGTAGATACGCAGTATTTT	CAWGGGGSVDTQYF
-	TRBV14	TRBJ2-5	-	TGTGCCAGCAGCCAAGCGGGCAGACCTCAAGAGACCCAGTACTTC	CASSQAGRPQETQYF
-	TRBV6-1	TRBJ2-3	-	TGTGCCAGCAAGGTAACAGATACGCAGTATTTT	CASKVTDTQYF
TRBD1	TRBV28	TRBJ2-7	-	TGTGCCAGCAACCCGGGACAGACCTACGAGCAGTACTTC	CASNPGQTYEQYF
TRBD2	TRBV19	TRBJ2-7	-	TGTGCCAGTAGCACTAGCGGGAGCGCAAACTACGAGCAGTACTTC	CASSTSGSANYEQYF
-	TRBV15	TRBJ1-1	-	TGTGCCACCTTGGGGGGTGCTGAAGCTTTCTTT	CATLGGAEAFF
-	TRBV29-1	TRBJ1-1	-	TGCAGCGTTGACAACCCAGGAGGGTACACTGAAGCTTTCTTT	CSVDNPGGYTEAFF
-	TRBV27	TRBJ2-7	-	TGTGCCAGCAGTTTCCAGTTGGACCACGAGCAGTACTTC	CASSFQLDHEQYF
-	TRBV6-5	TRBJ2-1	-	TGTGCCAGCAGCGCCCGGGACCCCGTTTTCAATGAGCAGTTCTTC	CASSARDPVFNEQFF
-	TRBV29-1	TRBJ1-1	-	TGCAGCGTCCAGGGGAACACTGAAGCTTTCTTT	CSVQGNTEAFF
-	TRBV7-9	TRBJ2-1	-	TGTGCCAGCAGCTTACACTCTGAGCAGTTCTTC	CASSLHSEQFF
-	TRBV18	TRBJ1-3	-	TGTGCCAGCTCACCAGACAGATCTGGAAACACCATATATTTT	CASSPDRSGNTIYF
-	TRBV27	TRBJ2-1	many	TGTGCCAGCAGTCCCTCCGGACCCCTGAGCTCCTACAATGAGCAGTTCTTC	CASSPSGPLSSYNEQFF
TRBD2	TRBV18	TRBJ2-3	-	TGTGCCAGCCGCCCGGTTACTAGCGCAGATACGCAGTATTTT	CASRPVTSADTQYF
TRBD1	TRBV29-1	TRBJ1-2	-	TGCAGCGTCCAGGGGGGATTGTATGGCTACACCTTC	CSVQGGLYGYTF
-	TRBV7-2	TRBJ2-1	few	TGTGCCAGCAGCACTCAGGGTATGGTGGGAGACGAGCAGTTCTTC	CASSTQGMVGDEQFF
-	TRBV2	TRBJ2-6	-	TGTGCCAGCGCTCCACGAGGGGGGGCCAACGTCCTGACTTTC	CASAPRGGANVLTF